This T cell receptor beta chain was recorded in a study of T-cell reconstitution after alpha-beta-depleted transplantation in children. As it was prepared, the TCRbeta library received unique molecular identifiers. MiXCR was run by TCRdb on the PCR reads, yielding one entry per CDR3 protein. The table includes 500,000 to 600,000 distinct CDR3 sequences, about 33% detected once. Unmatched junction bases numbered 11, after V lost 6 bases and J lost 2 bases. Germline assignment: CDR1 DFQATT and CDR2 SNEGSKA (reference sequence). The CDR3 spans 16 residues. The receptor was isolated from a human donor who donated a stem cell graft to a child with aplastic anemia. Source: PBMCs from the stem cell graft donor, taken from the stem cell graft. The chain carries TRBV20-1 and TRBJ2-3; the match to TRBD2 covers 10 bases. DNA of the CDR3: TGCAGTGCCGCTCCTATACTAGCGGGAAACACAGATACGCAGTATTTT. Translation: CSAAPILAGNTDTQYF.